Listed below are T cell receptor beta chains from one sample, sequenced in a study of blood T cells in healthy people across ages. Each CDR3 protein is one row after TCRdb ran MiXCR on the 5' RACE reads. The sample records about 1.1 million distinct CDR3 sequences, about two fifths being singletons. Sequencing was carried out using blood. Every receptor here comes from a man younger than 30 in good health. Each CDR3 is given with its conserved first and last residue. D genes are given only for firm matches. The listing skips clone size in some rows; elsewhere it reads once, few, many or a size class.

>TRBJ1-4|TRBD1|TRBV2|-
CASSVDRGRVEKLFF
TGTGCCAGCAGTGTCGACAGGGGGCGTGTTGAAAAACTGTTTTTT
>TRBJ2-3|-|TRBV27|-
CASSLGRGKDTQYF
TGTGCCAGCAGTTTGGGCAGGGGAAAAGATACGCAGTATTTT
>TRBJ1-1|TRBD1|TRBV12-3/TRBV12-4|few
CASSRGGFGTANTEAFF
TGTGCCAGCAGCCGGGGGGGCTTTGGGACAGCGAACACTGAAGCTTTCTTT
>TRBJ1-6|-|TRBV21-1|-
CASSKVGQAIFSPLHF
TGTGCCAGCAGCAAAGTAGGACAGGCGATCTTTTCACCCCTCCACTTT
>TRBJ2-7|TRBD1|TRBV6-1|few
CASIETGGLGAYEQYF
TGTGCCAGCATTGAGACAGGGGGCCTCGGAGCCTACGAGCAGTACTTC
>TRBJ2-7|TRBD1|TRBV5-1|-
CASSPPGQGAVYEQYF
TGCGCCAGCAGCCCCCCGGGGCAGGGGGCTGTATACGAGCAGTACTTC
>TRBJ1-2|-|TRBV2|-
CASSERGSGYTF
TGTGCCAGCAGTGAACGAGGGAGTGGCTACACCTTC
>TRBJ1-2|-|TRBV20-1|many
CSAMGDSGYTF
TGCAGTGCTATGGGGGATTCTGGCTACACCTTC
>TRBJ2-2|-|TRBV10-3|-
CAISDSGQMNTGELFF
TGTGCCATCAGTGACTCCGGACAGATGAACACCGGGGAGCTGTTTTTT
>TRBJ1-2|-|TRBV7-2|once
CASSPSAIRGSYGCTF
TGTGCCAGCAGCCCCTCGGCGATTAGGGGTAGCTATGGCTGCACCTTC
>TRBJ1-1|TRBD1|TRBV7-2|few
CASSLRTGAAFF
TGTGCCAGCAGCTTAAGAACAGGGGCGGCTTTCTTT
>TRBJ2-2|-|TRBV20-1|few
CSARVRQKSDTGELFF
TGCAGTGCTAGAGTGAGACAGAAATCGGACACCGGGGAGCTGTTTTTT
>TRBJ1-1|-|TRBV6-5|few
CASSSGISTEAFF
TGTGCCAGCAGTTCCGGGATTTCCACTGAAGCTTTCTTT
>TRBJ2-5|-|TRBV21-1|few
CASTKDQQATSSETQYF
TGTGCCAGCACCAAGGATCAGCAGGCTACCTCGTCCGAGACCCAGTACTTC
>TRBJ2-3|-|TRBV4-2|-
CATTPLAGLDTQYF
TGTGCAACTACCCCTCTAGCAGGCCTAGATACGCAGTATTTT
>TRBJ1-2|TRBD1|TRBV3-1|-
CASRPGTGENYGYTF
TGTGCCAGCAGGCCAGGGACAGGGGAAAACTATGGCTACACCTTC
>TRBJ2-1|TRBD2|TRBV9|-
CASSVAPIVGSGIRNNEQFF
TGTGCCAGCAGCGTAGCCCCCATCGTGGGTAGCGGGATCAGAAACAATGAGCAGTTCTTC
>TRBJ1-4|-|TRBV3-1|few
CASSQRDGTNEKLFF
TGTGCCAGCAGCCAACGGGACGGTACTAATGAAAAACTGTTTTTT
>TRBJ1-1|TRBD1|TRBV9|few
CASSPRDRDTEAFF
TGTGCCAGCAGCCCCCGGGACAGGGACACCGAAGCTTTCTTT
>TRBJ2-2|TRBD2|TRBV7-2|-
CASSLDRGTSGGSLPGELFF
TGTGCCAGCAGCTTAGACCGCGGGACTAGCGGGGGGTCCCTACCCGGGGAGCTGTTTTTT
>TRBJ1-2|-|TRBV14|-
CASSQVAASGYTF
TGTGCCAGCAGCCAAGTGGCAGCCTCTGGCTACACCTTC
>TRBJ1-1|-|TRBV27|-
CASSKDMSGVNTEAFF
TGTGCCAGCAGTAAGGACATGTCGGGGGTGAACACTGAAGCTTTCTTT
>TRBJ1-1|-|TRBV20-1|once
CSASRGIAEAFF
TGCAGTGCTAGTCGAGGGATTGCTGAAGCTTTCTTT
>TRBJ1-1|-|TRBV7-8|once
CASGIQGMNTEAFF
TGTGCCAGCGGAATACAGGGAATGAACACTGAAGCTTTCTTT
>TRBJ1-1|-|TRBV5-1|-
CASSQQGKNTEAFF
TGCGCCAGCAGCCAGCAGGGGAAGAACACTGAAGCTTTCTTT
>TRBJ2-1|-|TRBV4-3|once
CASSQEPGASVTYNEQFF
TGCGCCAGCAGCCAAGAACCGGGGGCTAGTGTGACCTACAATGAGCAGTTCTTC
>TRBJ2-3|-|TRBV4-3|few
CASSPEGVGTDTQYF
TGCGCCAGCAGCCCAGAGGGGGTAGGCACAGATACGCAGTATTTT
>TRBJ2-3|TRBD2|TRBV5-1|-
CASNKGLAGVNPLGTDTQYF
TGCGCCAGCAACAAAGGACTAGCGGGGGTGAACCCGCTTGGCACAGATACGCAGTATTTT
>TRBJ2-5|-|TRBV4-2|-
CASSQDRWAFLSLETQYF
TGTGCCAGCAGCCAAGATAGGTGGGCATTTCTGAGTCTAGAGACCCAGTACTTC
>TRBJ1-1|-|TRBV7-9|-
CASSLIGKEAFF
TGTGCCAGCAGCTTAATCGGCAAGGAAGCTTTCTTT
>TRBJ2-7|TRBD1|TRBV28|-
CASSALRDRGRYEQYF
TGTGCCAGCAGTGCACTCCGGGACAGGGGGCGTTACGAGCAGTACTTC